This entry describes one T cell receptor beta chain. The sample originates from a study of blood T cell repertoires in COVID-19. The overall study: COVID-19 samples from acute and convalescent phases originated in the United States, Italy and Spain. The analysed material was cDNA or gDNA that came from T cells, B-cell-depleted T cells, or PBMCs.

CDR1 and CDR2 (germline): KGHDR, SFDVKD. The CDR3 has 15 amino acids. V was shortened by 0 bases and J by 0 bases, with 6 bases between the two germline ends. Original processing methods: Researchers report that nucleated cell counts were estimated from reference gene primer amplification. Generated by immunoSEQ multiplex PCR, the TCRdb table keeps only in-frame clones and is missing some. From that table come the V and J calls and clone size; the DNA was used to work out D and trimming. Among fewer than 110,000 clones, 87% were seen once, and the ten largest hold just over 3%. Source material: peripheral blood. The clonotype originates from a man between 50 and 59 years old in a cohort sampled during active COVID-19. The rearrangement uses TRBV24-1 and TRBJ2-3, with no clear D. The CDR3 spells CATSDLTESTDTQYF. CDR3 in DNA: TGTGCCACCAGTGATTTGACGGAGAGCACAGATACGCAGTATTTT.